The clone carrying this T cell receptor beta chain came up a few times. The antigen is undetermined. The entry originates in a study of cytomegalovirus exposure and HLA in healthy donors. Study-level results: The majority of TCR sequences were rare, yet some public TCRs appeared in many donors.

The length of the CDR3 is 13 residues. The germline V gene has CDR1 GTSNPN and CDR2 SVGIG (reference sequence). Trimming stripped 3 bases from V and 0 bases from J, with 8 bases between. Primers included in the PCR were 60 Vbeta and 13 Jbeta primers. Measured with immunoSEQ multiplex PCR; TCRdb has only the in-frame clones, and not every one. The sample shows roughly 97,000 clones, about a tenth of them seen only once. V gene TRBV30 combines with J gene TRBJ1-1; D unclear. The clonotype was recovered from a man aged 35 to 55 in good health and CMV-seropositive. The sequenced sample consisted of PBMCs. This chain's CDR3 is CAWSDGVNTEAFF. DNA for the CDR3: TGTGCCTGGAGCGACGGGGTGAACACTGAAGCTTTCTTT.